This T cell receptor (beta chain) comes out of a study of human T cells and chemical hapten exposure. About the study: Patch tests applied 0.01% DPC to the upper back and were scored after 6 days.

Individual cDNA molecules received unique molecular identifiers in the library. TCRdb independently ran MiXCR on the RACE reads; one entry per CDR3 protein. The table has under 60,000 distinct CDR3 sequences, 8.5% to 10% seen once. Indicated time point: pre-sensitization, week 0. The treatment denotes: therapeutic diphenylcyclopropenone sensitization with weekly scalp DPC. Total RNA extraction was carried out from unfractionated whole blood. Drawing of blood took place ahead of applying each patch test. Alopecia patients, 18 to 70 years old and DPC-suitable, served as donors. The CDR3 has 14 amino acids. Trimming took off 7 bases at V and 0 bases at J, with 10 bases between the two ends. Germline-derived CDR1 and CDR2 are SGHDN and FVKESK.

The TCR originated in a woman between 25 and 40 years old with alopecia areata. Some clones in this sample may be carry-over from other donors' samples. The chain joins TRBV14 to TRBJ2-1, with D unresolved. This sample comprised whole blood, obtained in connection with sensitization to the hapten diphenylcyclopropenone (DPC). CDR3 DNA: TGTGCCAGCAATGGCGGAAGCTCCTACAATGAGCAGTTCTTC. Amino acids: CASNGGSSYNEQFF. Drawing the rest from reference TRBV14 and TRBJ2-1, the complete variable domain is EAGVTQFPSHSVIEKGQTVTLRCDPISGHDNLYWYRRVMGKEIKFLLHFVKESKQDESGMPNNRFLAERTGGTYSTLKVQPAELEDSGVYFCASNGGSSYNEQFFGPGTRLTVL.